The next 8 T cell receptor beta chains were all read from a single sample in a study of T cell responses to AZD1222 COVID-19 vaccine. Only in-frame clones appear in the TCRdb table, and some are missing; sequencing was by immunoSEQ multiplex PCR. The table has roughly 150,000 clones, 80% to 90% seen once. The input for sequencing was peripheral blood, taken 28 days after the second AZD1222 dose. Every receptor here comes from an adult who received the AZD1222 COVID-19 vaccine.

The CDR3 here is CASSESGAQGEQYF. The CDR3 nucleotides read TGTGCCAGCAGTGAATCAGGGGCGCAAGGCGAGCAGTACTTC. The V and J genes are TRBV2 and TRBJ2-7; D possibly corresponds to TRBD1 (6 bases). Germline CDR1 SNHLY, CDR2 FYNNEI. Trimming stripped 2 bases from V and 6 bases from J, with 14 bases between. The CDR3 loop spans 14 amino acids.

This clone has a single count. The V gene is TRBV28, the J gene TRBJ1-5; no firm D call. The germline gives CDR1 MDHEN, CDR2 SYDVKM. There are 15 residues in the CDR3. The germline V and J ends were trimmed by 3 bases and 0 bases, with 9 bases remaining between them. CDR3 in amino acids: CASSLDGFSNQPQHF. The CDR3 DNA is TGTGCCAGCAGTTTGGACGGGTTTAGCAATCAGCCCCAGCATTTT.

This chain links TRBV18 with TRBJ2-1; D possibly corresponds to TRBD1 (6 bases). Looked up from germline, CDR1 is KGHSH and CDR2 is LQKENI. The CDR3 totals 13 residues. Trimming pared 2 bases from V and 8 bases from J, leaving 10 bases between. The DNA of the CDR3 is TGTGCCAGCTCACCAAGGGGGATCGATGAGCAGTTCTTC. This gives the protein CASSPRGIDEQFF.

The chain uses TRBV4-3 and TRBJ2-1; D is unclear. The CDR3 has 15 amino acids. Germline CDR1 and CDR2: LGHNA and YSLEER. Trimming removed 0 bases at V and 10 bases at J, with 16 bases between. CDR3 sequence: CASSQDTNSAREQFF. The CDR3 DNA follows: TGCGCCAGCAGCCAAGATACCAATTCGGCTAGGGAGCAGTTCTTC.

The chain combines TRBV28 with TRBJ1-4; D is unclear. Germline CDR1 MDHEN, CDR2 SYDVKM. The germline V and J ends were trimmed by 8 bases and 8 bases, with 6 bases remaining between them. This CDR3 is 10 amino acids long. The CDR3 is CASEKEKLFF. The CDR3, as DNA: TGTGCCAGCGAAAAAGAAAAACTGTTTTTT.

This rearrangement joins TRBV12-5 to TRBJ2-2; possible D gene TRBD1, 6 bases. Per the germline V gene, CDR1 is LGHNT and CDR2 is FRNRAP. The CDR3 loop spans 17 amino acids. V was trimmed by 6 bases and J by 2 bases, leaving 19 bases between them. Here the CDR3 reads CASGLTQGLGNTGELFF. CDR3 coding DNA: TGTGCTAGTGGCCTGACCCAGGGGTTGGGAAACACCGGGGAGCTGTTTTTT.

V and J are TRBV27 and TRBJ2-3, with TRBD1 matching over 9 bases. Looked up from germline, CDR1 is MNHEY and CDR2 is SMNVEV (reference sequence). The CDR3 spans 15 residues. V lost 7 bases to trimming and J lost 2 bases; unmatched junction nucleotides: 7. This chain's CDR3 is CASTRTGVNTDTQYF. The CDR3 coding sequence is TGTGCCAGCACCCGGACAGGGGTTAACACAGATACGCAGTATTTT.

The chain joins TRBV6-2 or TRBV6-3 to TRBJ1-4; D is undetermined. Germline assignment: CDR1 MNHEY and CDR2 SVGEGT. The CDR3 consists of 16 residues. Trimming took 5 bases from V and 0 from J, leaving 13 bases between them. The CDR3 here is CASSGPRVATNEKLFF. CDR3 coding DNA: TGTGCCAGCAGTGGACCTCGGGTTGCAACTAATGAAAAACTGTTTTTT.